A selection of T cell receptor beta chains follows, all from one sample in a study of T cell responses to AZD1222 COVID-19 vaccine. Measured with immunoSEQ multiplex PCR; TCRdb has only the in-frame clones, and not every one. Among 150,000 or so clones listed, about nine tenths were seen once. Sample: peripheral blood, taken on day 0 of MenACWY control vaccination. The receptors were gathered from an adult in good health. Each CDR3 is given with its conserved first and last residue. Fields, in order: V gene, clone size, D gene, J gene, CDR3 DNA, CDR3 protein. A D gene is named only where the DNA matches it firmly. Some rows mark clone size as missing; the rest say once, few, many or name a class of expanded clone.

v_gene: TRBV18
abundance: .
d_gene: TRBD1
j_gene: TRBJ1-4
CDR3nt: TGTGCCAGCTCACCACGGACAGGGGGCGGAAAACTGTTTTTT
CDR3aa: CASSPRTGGGKLFF

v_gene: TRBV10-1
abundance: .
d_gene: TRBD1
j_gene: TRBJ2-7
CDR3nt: TGCGCCAGCAGTGGTAGCCGGGACAGGTGCTCCTACGAGCAGTACTTC
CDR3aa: CASSGSRDRCSYEQYF

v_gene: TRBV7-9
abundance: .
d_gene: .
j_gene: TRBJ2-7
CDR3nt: TGTGCCAGCAGCCCGAACATTTTGGGCGAGCAGTACTTC
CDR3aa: CASSPNILGEQYF

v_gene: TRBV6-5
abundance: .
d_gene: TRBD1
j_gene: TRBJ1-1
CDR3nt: TGTGCCAGCAGGCACTCACAGGGGGTGAATACTGAAGCTTTCTTT
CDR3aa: CASRHSQGVNTEAFF

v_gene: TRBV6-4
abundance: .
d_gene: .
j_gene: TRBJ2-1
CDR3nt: TGTGCCAGCAGTTGGAGCCGCAATGAGCAGTTCTTC
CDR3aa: CASSWSRNEQFF

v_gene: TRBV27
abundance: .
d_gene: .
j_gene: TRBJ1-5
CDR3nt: TGTGCCAGCCGAACAGGGAATCAGCCCCAGCATTTT
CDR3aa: CASRTGNQPQHF

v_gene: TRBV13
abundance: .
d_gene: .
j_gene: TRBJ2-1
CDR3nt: TGTGCCAGCAGCTTAGGTGCGGGGTGGGACAATGAGCAGTTCTTC
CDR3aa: CASSLGAGWDNEQFF

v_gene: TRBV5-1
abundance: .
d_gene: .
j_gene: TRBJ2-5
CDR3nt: TGCGCCAGCAGCTTGGAACAGCGGTCCAAAGAGACCCAGTACTTC
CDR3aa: CASSLEQRSKETQYF

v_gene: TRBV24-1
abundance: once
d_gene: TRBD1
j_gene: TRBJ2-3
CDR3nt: TGTGCCACCAGTGATCCGACAGGGTCGGGCACAGATACGCAGTATTTT
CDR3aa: CATSDPTGSGTDTQYF

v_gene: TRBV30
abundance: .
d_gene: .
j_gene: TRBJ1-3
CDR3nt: TGTGCCTGGGAAATGGTGGGTTACACGAGAAACTCTGGAAACACCATATATTTT
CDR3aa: CAWEMVGYTRNSGNTIYF

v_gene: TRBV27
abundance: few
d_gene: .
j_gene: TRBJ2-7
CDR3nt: TGTGCCAGCAGTACGACCGAAAGCTCCTACGAGCAGTACTTC
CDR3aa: CASSTTESSYEQYF

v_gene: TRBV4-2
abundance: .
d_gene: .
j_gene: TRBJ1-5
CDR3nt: TGTGCCAGCAGCCAACAGGGACACAATCAGCCCCAGCATTTT
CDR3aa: CASSQQGHNQPQHF

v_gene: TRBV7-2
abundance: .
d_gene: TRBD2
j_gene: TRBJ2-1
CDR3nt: TGTGCCAGCAGTTCGGGACTAGCGGACAATGAGCAGTTCTTC
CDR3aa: CASSSGLADNEQFF

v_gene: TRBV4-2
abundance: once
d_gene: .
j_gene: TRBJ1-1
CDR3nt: TGTGCCAGCCGGGCGAACACTGAAGCTTTCTTT
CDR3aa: CASRANTEAFF

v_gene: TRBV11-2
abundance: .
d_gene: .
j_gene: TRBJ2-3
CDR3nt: TGTGCCAGCAGCTTTGGGGGGTCTAGCACAGATACGCAGTATTTT
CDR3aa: CASSFGGSSTDTQYF

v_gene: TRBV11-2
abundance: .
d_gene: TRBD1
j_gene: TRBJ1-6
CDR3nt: TGTGCCAGCAGGACGGGACAGCCGGGTTCACCCCTCCACTTT
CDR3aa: CASRTGQPGSPLHF

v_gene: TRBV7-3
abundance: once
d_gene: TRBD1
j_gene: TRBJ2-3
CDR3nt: TGTGCCAGCAGCTTTCTACAGGGGCCTATGACTTTT
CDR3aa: CASSFLQGPMTF